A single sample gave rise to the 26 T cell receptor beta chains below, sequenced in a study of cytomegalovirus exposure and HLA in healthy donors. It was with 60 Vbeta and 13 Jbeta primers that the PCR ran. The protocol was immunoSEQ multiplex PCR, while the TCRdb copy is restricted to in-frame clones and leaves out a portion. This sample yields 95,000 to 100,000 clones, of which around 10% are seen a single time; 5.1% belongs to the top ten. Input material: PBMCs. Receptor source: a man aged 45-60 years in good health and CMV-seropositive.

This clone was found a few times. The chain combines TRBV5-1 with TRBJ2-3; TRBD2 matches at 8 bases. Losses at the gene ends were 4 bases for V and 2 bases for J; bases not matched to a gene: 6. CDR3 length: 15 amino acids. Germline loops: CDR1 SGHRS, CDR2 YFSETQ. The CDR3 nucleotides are TGCGCCAGCAGCACCTTAGCGGGGCCCACAGATACGCAGTATTTT. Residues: CASSTLAGPTDTQYF.

This CDR3 reads CASSTDRNYGYTF. CDR3 DNA sequence: TGTGCCAGCTCAACCGACAGGAACTATGGCTACACCTTC. The chain carries TRBV18 and TRBJ1-2; a weak D match, TRBD1 (6 bases). The CDR3 contains 13 residues. Trimming removed 5 bases at V and 2 bases at J, with 9 bases between. Germline V gene sequence: CDR1 KGHSH, CDR2 LQKENI. Full variable domain (missing parts from reference TRBV18 and TRBJ1-2): NAGVMQNPRHLVRRRGQEARLRCSPMKGHSHVYWYRQLPEEGLKFMVYLQKENIIDESGMPKERFSAEFPKEGPSILRIQQVVRGDSAAYFCASSTDRNYGYTFGSGTRLTVV.

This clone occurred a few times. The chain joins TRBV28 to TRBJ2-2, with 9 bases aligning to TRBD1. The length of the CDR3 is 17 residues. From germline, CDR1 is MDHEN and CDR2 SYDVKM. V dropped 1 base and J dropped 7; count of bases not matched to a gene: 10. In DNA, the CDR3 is TGTGCCAGCAGTTTATCATATGTGGGACAGGGCCACGGGGAGCTGTTTTTT. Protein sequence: CASSLSYVGQGHGELFF.

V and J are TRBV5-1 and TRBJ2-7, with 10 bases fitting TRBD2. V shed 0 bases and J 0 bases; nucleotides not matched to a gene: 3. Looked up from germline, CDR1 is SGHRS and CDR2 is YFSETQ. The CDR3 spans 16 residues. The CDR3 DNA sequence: TGCGCCAGCAGCTTGGCCCCTAGCGGGAGCTCCTACGAGCAGTACTTC. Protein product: CASSLAPSGSSYEQYF.

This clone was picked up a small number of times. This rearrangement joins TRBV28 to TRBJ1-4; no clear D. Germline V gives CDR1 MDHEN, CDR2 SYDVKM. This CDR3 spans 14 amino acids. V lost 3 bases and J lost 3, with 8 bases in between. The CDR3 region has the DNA TGTGCCAGCAGTTTCTTGGCAGCTAATGAAAAACTGTTTTTT. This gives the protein CASSFLAANEKLFF.

CDR3 sequence: CAIRGDRASYEQYF. The CDR3 DNA is TGTGCCATCAGGGGGGACAGGGCGAGCTACGAGCAGTACTTC. The V and J genes are TRBV10-3 and TRBJ2-7, with 9 bases lining up with TRBD1. Losses at the gene ends were 6 bases for V and 3 bases for J; bases not matched to a gene: 6. From germline, CDR1 is ENHRY and CDR2 SYGVKD. The CDR3 length is 14 residues.

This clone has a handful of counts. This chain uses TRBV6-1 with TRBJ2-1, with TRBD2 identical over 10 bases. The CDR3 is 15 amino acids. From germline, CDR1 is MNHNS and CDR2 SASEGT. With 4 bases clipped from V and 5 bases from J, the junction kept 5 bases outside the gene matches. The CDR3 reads CASSGTSGKNNEQFF. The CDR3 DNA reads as TGTGCCAGCAGTGGAACTAGCGGGAAAAACAATGAGCAGTTCTTC.

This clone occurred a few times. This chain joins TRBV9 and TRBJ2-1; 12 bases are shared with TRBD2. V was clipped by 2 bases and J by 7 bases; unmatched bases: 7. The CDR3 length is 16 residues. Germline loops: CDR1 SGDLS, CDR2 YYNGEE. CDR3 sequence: CASSVGTSGLGNEQFF. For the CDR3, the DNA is TGTGCCAGCAGCGTTGGGACTAGCGGGCTGGGGAATGAGCAGTTCTTC. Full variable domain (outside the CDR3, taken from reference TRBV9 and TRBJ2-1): DSGVTQTPKHLITATGQRVTLRCSPRSGDLSVYWYQQSLDQGLQFLIQYYNGEERAKGNILERFSAQQFPDLHSELNLSSLELGDSALYFCASSVGTSGLGNEQFFGPGTRLTVL.

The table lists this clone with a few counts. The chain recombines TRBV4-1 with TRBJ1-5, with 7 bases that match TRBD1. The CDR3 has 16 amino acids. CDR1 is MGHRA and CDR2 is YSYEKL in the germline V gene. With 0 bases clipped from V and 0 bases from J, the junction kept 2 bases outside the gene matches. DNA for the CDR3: TGCGCCAGCAGCCAAGAACAGGGGTATAGCAATCAGCCCCAGCATTTT. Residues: CASSQEQGYSNQPQHF.

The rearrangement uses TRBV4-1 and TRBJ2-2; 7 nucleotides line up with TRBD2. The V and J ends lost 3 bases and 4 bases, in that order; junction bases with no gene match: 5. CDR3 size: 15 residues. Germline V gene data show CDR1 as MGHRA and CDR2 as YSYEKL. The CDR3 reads CASSHGGSGTGELFF. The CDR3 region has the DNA TGCGCCAGCAGCCATGGCGGGAGCGGCACCGGGGAGCTGTTTTTT.

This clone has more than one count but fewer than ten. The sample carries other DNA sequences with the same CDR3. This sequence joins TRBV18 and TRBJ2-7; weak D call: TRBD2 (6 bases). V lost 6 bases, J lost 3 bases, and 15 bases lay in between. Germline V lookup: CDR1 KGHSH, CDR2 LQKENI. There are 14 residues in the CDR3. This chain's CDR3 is CASSQGLTSYEQYF. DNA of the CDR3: TGTGCCAGCTCCCAGGGACTGACCAGCTACGAGCAGTACTTC.

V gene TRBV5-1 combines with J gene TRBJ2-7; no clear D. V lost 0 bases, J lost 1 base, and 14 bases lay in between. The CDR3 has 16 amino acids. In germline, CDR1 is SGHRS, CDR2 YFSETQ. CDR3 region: CASSLASAARSYEQYF. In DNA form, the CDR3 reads TGCGCCAGCAGCTTGGCTTCTGCGGCTCGGTCCTACGAGCAGTACTTC.

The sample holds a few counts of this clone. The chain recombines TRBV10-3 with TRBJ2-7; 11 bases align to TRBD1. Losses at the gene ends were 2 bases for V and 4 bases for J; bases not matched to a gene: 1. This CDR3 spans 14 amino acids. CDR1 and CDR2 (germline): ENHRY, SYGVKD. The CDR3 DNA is TGTGCCATCAGTGAGGGACAGGGGGCGTACGAGCAGTACTTC. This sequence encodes CAISEGQGAYEQYF.

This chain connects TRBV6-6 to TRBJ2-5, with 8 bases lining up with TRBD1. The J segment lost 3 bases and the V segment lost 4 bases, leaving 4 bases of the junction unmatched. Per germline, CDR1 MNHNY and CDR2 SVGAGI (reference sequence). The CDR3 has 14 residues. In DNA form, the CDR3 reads TGTGCCAGCAGTTCAAGGACAGGGAAAGAGACCCAGTACTTC. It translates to CASSSRTGKETQYF.

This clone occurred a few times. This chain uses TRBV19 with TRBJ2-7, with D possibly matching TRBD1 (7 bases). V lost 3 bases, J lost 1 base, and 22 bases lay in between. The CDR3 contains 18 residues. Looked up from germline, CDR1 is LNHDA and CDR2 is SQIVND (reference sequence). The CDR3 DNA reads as TGTGCCAGTAGTATCAGTCCAGGGAGGACAGGCCCTTCCTACGAGCAGTACTTC. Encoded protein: CASSISPGRTGPSYEQYF.

This CDR3 is CASSVGEGAGANVLTF. The DNA of the CDR3 is TGTGCCAGCAGCGTAGGAGAGGGGGCTGGGGCCAACGTCCTGACTTTC. The chain links TRBV9 to TRBJ2-6; possibly TRBD1 for D (6 bases). Between the trimmed V and J ends, which lost 0 bases and 2 bases, there was a span of 9 bases. The germline V gene encodes CDR1 SGDLS and CDR2 YYNGEE. The CDR3 spans 16 residues.

CDR3 protein: CASSPMTSGRFLSYNEQFF. The CDR3 DNA follows: TGTGCCAGCAGCCCCATGACTAGCGGGAGGTTTCTATCCTACAATGAGCAGTTCTTC. The chain carries TRBV9 and TRBJ2-1, with 13 bases that match TRBD2. CDR1 SGDLS and CDR2 YYNGEE come from the germline V gene. Trimming removed 4 bases from V and 1 base from J; junction bases left unmatched: 11. This CDR3 has 19 residues.

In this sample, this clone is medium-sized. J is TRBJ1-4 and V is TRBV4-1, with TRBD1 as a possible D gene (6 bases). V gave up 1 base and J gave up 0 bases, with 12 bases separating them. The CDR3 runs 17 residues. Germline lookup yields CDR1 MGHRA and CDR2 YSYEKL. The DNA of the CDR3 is TGCGCCAGCAGCCAAGGAGCACGACAGGCAACTAATGAAAAACTGTTTTTT. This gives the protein CASSQGARQATNEKLFF.

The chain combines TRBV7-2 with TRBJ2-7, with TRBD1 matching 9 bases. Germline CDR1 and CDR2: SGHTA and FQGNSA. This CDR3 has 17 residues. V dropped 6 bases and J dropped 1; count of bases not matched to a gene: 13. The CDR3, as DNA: TGTGCCAGCAGGTATGGTACCGGGACAGGGACGTCCTACGAGCAGTACTTC. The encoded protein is CASRYGTGTGTSYEQYF.

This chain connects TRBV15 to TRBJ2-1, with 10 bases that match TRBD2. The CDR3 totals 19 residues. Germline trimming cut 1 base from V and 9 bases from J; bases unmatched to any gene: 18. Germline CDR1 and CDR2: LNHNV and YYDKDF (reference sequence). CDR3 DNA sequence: TGTGCCACCAGCAGAGGCGATCCTGGGGCTAGCGGGAGTCGGAGTGAGCAGTTCTTC. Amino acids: CATSRGDPGASGSRSEQFF.

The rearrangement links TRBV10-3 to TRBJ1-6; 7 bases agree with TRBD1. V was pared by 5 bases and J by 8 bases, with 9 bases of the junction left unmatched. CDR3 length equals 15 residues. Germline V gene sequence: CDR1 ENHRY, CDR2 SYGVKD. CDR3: CAISWTGDTYSPLHF. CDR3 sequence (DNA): TGTGCCATCAGTTGGACAGGCGATACCTATTCACCCCTCCACTTT.

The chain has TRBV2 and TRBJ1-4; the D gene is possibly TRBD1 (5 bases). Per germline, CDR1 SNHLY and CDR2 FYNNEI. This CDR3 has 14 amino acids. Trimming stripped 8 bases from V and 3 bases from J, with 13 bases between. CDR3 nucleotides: TGTGCCAGCGACCCCGGGGGAGCTAATGAAAAACTGTTTTTT. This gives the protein CASDPGGANEKLFF.

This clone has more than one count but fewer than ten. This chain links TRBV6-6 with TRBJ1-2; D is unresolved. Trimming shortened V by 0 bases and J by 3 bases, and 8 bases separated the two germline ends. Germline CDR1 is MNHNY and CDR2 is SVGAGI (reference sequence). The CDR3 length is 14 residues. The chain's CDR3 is CASSYSKDYYGYTF. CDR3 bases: TGTGCCAGCAGTTACTCGAAAGACTACTATGGCTACACCTTC.

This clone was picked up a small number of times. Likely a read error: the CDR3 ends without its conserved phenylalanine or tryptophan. The CDR3 DNA is TGTGCCTGGAGCTCGGGGGGACCATACGAGCAGTACTTA. Amino acids: CAWSSGGPYEQYL. The chain links TRBV30 to TRBJ2-7, with 7 bases that match TRBD2. V was pared by 3 bases and J by 4 bases, with 6 bases of the junction left unmatched. The germline V gene encodes CDR1 GTSNPN and CDR2 SVGIG (reference sequence). This CDR3 is 13 amino acids long.

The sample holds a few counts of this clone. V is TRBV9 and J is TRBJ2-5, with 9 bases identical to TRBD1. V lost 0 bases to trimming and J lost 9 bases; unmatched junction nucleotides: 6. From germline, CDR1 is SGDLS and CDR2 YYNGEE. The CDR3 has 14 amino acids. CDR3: CASSVGDRVWSQYF. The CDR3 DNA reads TGTGCCAGCAGCGTAGGGGACAGGGTGTGGTCCCAGTACTTC. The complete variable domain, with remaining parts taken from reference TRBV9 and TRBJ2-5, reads DSGVTQTPKHLITATGQRVTLRCSPRSGDLSVYWYQQSLDQGLQFLIQYYNGEERAKGNILERFSAQQFPDLHSELNLSSLELGDSALYFCASSVGDRVWSQYFGPGTRLLVL.

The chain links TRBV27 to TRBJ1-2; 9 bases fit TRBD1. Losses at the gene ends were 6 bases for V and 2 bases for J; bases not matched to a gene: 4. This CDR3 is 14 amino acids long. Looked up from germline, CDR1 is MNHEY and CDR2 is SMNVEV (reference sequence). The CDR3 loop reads CASRRDRANYGYTF. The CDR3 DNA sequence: TGTGCCAGCAGACGGGACAGGGCCAACTATGGCTACACCTTC.